These 18 T cell receptor beta chains originate from one sample sequenced in a study of blood T cells in healthy people across ages. It was with a sample-barcoded 5' primer and a J-beta primer mix that a second PCR of roughly 6 to 12 cycles was run. A single record per CDR3 protein comes from TCRdb applying MiXCR to the 5' RACE reads. The table records approximately 760,000 distinct CDR3 sequences, more than 20% of them present only once. Another study also made use of these data, one on T cells of mothers and their children.

Sequenced sample: blood. Source of these receptors: a boy aged 10-17 years in good health.

The chain couples TRBV29-1 to TRBJ2-2; no definite D call. Trimming removed 6 bases at V and 5 bases at J, with 16 bases between. The CDR3 consists of 14 residues. Germline V gene data show CDR1 as SQVTM and CDR2 as ANQGSEA. CDR3 in amino acids: CSVAVPESTGELFF. The CDR3 DNA reads TGCAGCGTCGCTGTACCGGAGAGTACCGGGGAGCTGTTTTTT.

The V gene is TRBV15, the J gene TRBJ2-2, with D maybe TRBD1 (5 bases). CDR3 length: 14 residues. The V end was cut by 1 base, the J end by 6 bases, with 9 bases between. CDR1 is LNHNV and CDR2 is YYDKDF in the germline V gene (reference sequence). This chain's CDR3 is CATSRGGASGELFF. The DNA of the CDR3 is TGTGCCACCAGCAGAGGTGGGGCATCCGGGGAGCTGTTTTTT.

This clonotype was seen a few times. The DNA for the CDR3 is TGTGCCAGCAGTATAGCGGGAGGTACCACCGGGGAGCTGTTTTTT. It codes for CASSIAGGTTGELFF. The chain uses TRBV2 and TRBJ2-2; 10 bases line up with TRBD2. CDR3 length: 15 residues. Germline CDR1 SNHLY, CDR2 FYNNEI. Trimming at V came to 5 bases and at J to 4 bases, leaving 4 bases not matched to a gene.

The chain uses TRBV20-1 and TRBJ2-5; TRBD1 matches 7 bases. V lost 5 bases and J lost 0; bases outside the gene matches: 9. Germline V CDR1 and CDR2: DFQATT, SNEGSKA (reference sequence). This CDR3 has 15 residues. The CDR3 DNA is TGCAGTGCTCCACCCGGGACAGAGTACCAAGAGACCCAGTACTTC. This codes for CSAPPGTEYQETQYF.

On this clonotype itself: One end of the junction fails to match germline, which may point to a read error. The chain has TRBV7-9 and TRBJ2-5; 8 nucleotides agree with TRBD2. This CDR3 comprises 13 residues. Per the germline V gene, CDR1 is SEHNR and CDR2 is FQNEAQ (reference sequence). The DNA for the CDR3 is TGTGCCGGCAGCCCGGGACTAGTAATAACCCAGTACTTC. This sequence encodes CAGSPGLVITQYF.

The sample holds a few counts of this clonotype. V gene TRBV9 combines with J gene TRBJ2-6; D possibly corresponds to TRBD1 (5 bases). This CDR3 is 17 amino acids long. Germline V CDR1 and CDR2: SGDLS, YYNGEE. V was clipped by 0 bases and J by 0 bases, with 10 bases between them. In nucleotides, the CDR3 is TGTGCCAGCAGCGTAGAACGACAGTTCTCTGGGGCCAACGTCCTGACTTTC. Protein sequence: CASSVERQFSGANVLTF.

Many counts were recorded for this clonotype. This chain links TRBV15 with TRBJ2-5; D is undetermined. The CDR3 loop spans 13 amino acids. Per the germline V gene, CDR1 is LNHNV and CDR2 is YYDKDF (reference sequence). Trimming left V 4 bases short and J 3 bases short, with 9 bases between. The CDR3 region has the DNA TGTGCCACCAGCACGCTCTTCGAAGAGACCCAGTACTTC. This codes for CATSTLFEETQYF.

The chain recombines TRBV9 with TRBJ1-4, with TRBD1 as a possible D gene (6 bases). The CDR3 loop spans 16 amino acids. The V end lost 3 bases, the J end lost 8 bases, and 20 bases lay between the germline ends. From germline, CDR1 is SGDLS and CDR2 YYNGEE. The CDR3 reads CASSGTLRGWEEKLFF. Here the CDR3 DNA reads TGTGCCAGCAGCGGAACCCTCAGGGGTTGGGAAGAAAAACTGTTTTTT.

This clonotype was recorded a few times. The CDR3 here is CASSLVGQGAGQPQHF. CDR3 nucleotide sequence: TGTGCCAGCAGTTTGGTTGGACAGGGGGCGGGTCAGCCCCAGCATTTT. The chain joins TRBV6-6 to TRBJ1-5, with 11 bases fitting TRBD1. The V gene end was trimmed by 4 bases and the J gene end by 6 bases; junction bases not matched to a gene: 8. The CDR3 spans 16 residues. CDR1 and CDR2 (germline): MNHNY, SVGAGI (reference sequence).

The chain links TRBV28 to TRBJ2-2; TRBD2 matches 14 bases. This CDR3 region has 16 residues. Germline loops: CDR1 MDHEN, CDR2 SYDVKM. Losses at the gene ends were 6 bases for V and 4 bases for J; bases not matched to a gene: 4. The CDR3 protein is CASSYGLAGGTGELFF. In DNA, the CDR3 is TGTGCCAGCAGCTACGGACTAGCGGGAGGCACCGGGGAGCTGTTTTTT.

This chain uses TRBV20-1 with TRBJ2-5; 11 positions match TRBD2. This CDR3 has 15 residues. Germline V gene sequence: CDR1 DFQATT, CDR2 SNEGSKA (reference sequence). Trimming took 1 base from V and 6 from J; bases not matched to a gene: 7. The DNA for the CDR3 is TGCAGTGCTAGAGTCACTAGCGGGAGTTCTAAGACCCAGTACTTC. It is translated as CSARVTSGSSKTQYF.

This clonotype was observed a handful of times. The chain joins TRBV29-1 to TRBJ2-5; 7 positions agree with TRBD1. The DNA end is a closer match to TRBJ2-7, so the J assignment may be wrong. Looked up from germline, CDR1 is SQVTM and CDR2 is ANQGSEA. The CDR3 sequence is 13 residues long. CDR3 sequence reads: CSVSGTDSYEQYF. CDR3 nucleotides: TGCAGCGTCTCCGGGACAGACTCCTACGAGCAGTACTTC.

The V and J genes are TRBV29-1 and TRBJ2-7, with D possibly TRBD1 on 5 matching bases. V gave up 3 bases and J gave up 3 bases, with 9 bases separating them. In germline, CDR1 is SQVTM, CDR2 ANQGSEA. The CDR3 loop spans 12 amino acids. CDR3 in amino acids: CSVDQGSYEQYF. The CDR3 coding sequence is TGCAGCGTTGACCAGGGAAGCTACGAGCAGTACTTC.

The rearrangement links TRBV28 to TRBJ1-4; D is undetermined. The CDR3 sequence is 15 residues long. V lost 2 bases and J 5 bases, leaving 12 bases between the germline ends. Per germline, CDR1 MDHEN and CDR2 SYDVKM. The CDR3: CASSLSDGWNEKLFF. The DNA for the CDR3 is TGTGCCAGCAGTTTAAGCGACGGATGGAATGAAAAACTGTTTTTT.

The chain carries TRBV21-1 and TRBJ2-6. TRBV21-1 is an annotated pseudogene. This CDR3 spans 15 amino acids. CDR3 region: CASSNGHSGANVLTF. The CDR3 coding sequence is TGTGCCAGCAGCAATGGGCACTCTGGGGCCAACGTCCTGACTTTC.

In this sample, this clonotype turned up a few times. The genes are TRBV2 and TRBJ2-7, with a possible D match to TRBD2 (5 bases). The V end was cut by 5 bases, the J end by 6 bases, with 14 bases between. The CDR3 is 13 residues long. The germline V gene encodes CDR1 SNHLY and CDR2 FYNNEI. This CDR3 is CASSKDLTREQYF. In DNA form, the CDR3 reads TGTGCCAGCAGTAAGGACTTGACTCGCGAGCAGTACTTC.

This rearrangement joins TRBV4-3 to TRBJ2-5; possibly TRBD2 for D (5 bases). The end of the DNA aligns better with TRBJ2-7, so the J call may be wrong. CDR1 is LGHNA, CDR2 YSLEER, per germline. This CDR3 contains 15 residues. In DNA, the CDR3 is TGCGCCAGCAGCCAAGATGCGGCGGGTCTCTACGAGCAGTACTTC. Residues: CASSQDAAGLYEQYF.

This clonotype was observed a handful of times. The chain combines TRBV28 with TRBJ2-1; TRBD1 agrees at 8 bases. The closer fit of TRBJ2-5 to the DNA end suggests the J call may be wrong. The CDR3 runs 15 residues. Looked up from germline, CDR1 is MDHEN and CDR2 is SYDVKM. The CDR3 is CASSLTSGGRDTQYF. CDR3 bases: TGTGCCAGCAGCTTAACCTCAGGGGGCAGAGATACCCAGTACTTC.